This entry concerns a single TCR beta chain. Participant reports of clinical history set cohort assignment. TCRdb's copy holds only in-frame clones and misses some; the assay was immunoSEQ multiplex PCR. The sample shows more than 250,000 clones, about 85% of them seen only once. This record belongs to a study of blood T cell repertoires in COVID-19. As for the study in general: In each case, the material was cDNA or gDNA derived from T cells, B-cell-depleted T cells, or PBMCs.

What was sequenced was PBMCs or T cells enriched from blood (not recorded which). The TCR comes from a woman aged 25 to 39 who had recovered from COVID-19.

CDR3 loop: CSVDTTGGMKGYTF. Here the CDR3 DNA reads TGCAGCGTTGATACAACAGGGGGGATGAAAGGCTACACCTTC. The chain links TRBV29-1 to TRBJ1-2; 8 bases agree with TRBD1. The germline gives CDR1 SQVTM, CDR2 ANQGSEA. The CDR3 is 14 amino acids. The trim removed 3 bases at V and 8 bases at J, leaving 11 bases unmatched.